This entry concerns a single T cell receptor beta chain. Its antigen is currently unknown. Every one of the donors was a healthy Caucasian. This sample is part of a study of identical twins. Study findings and constraints: The degree of excess twin sharing was weaker in beta out-of-frame sequences. Cross-sectional statistics underpinned the conclusions; the same donors were not followed. Twins shared out-of-frame alpha sequences with excess low generation probability.

The V end lost 8 bases, the J end lost 0 bases, and 19 bases lay between the germline ends. CDR3 length equals 16 residues. Per the germline V gene, CDR1 is MNHNS and CDR2 is SASEGT. TCRdb used MiXCR to reprocess the 5' RACE reads, holding one entry per CDR3 protein. This table holds hundreds of thousands of distinct CDR3 sequences, 20% to 25% found once. These records were also assigned to another study, of yellow fever vaccine responses in identical twins.

The source material was CD4+ T cells sorted from blood. This sequence was found in a woman between 18 and 29 years old in good health. J is TRBJ1-2 and V is TRBV6-1; no clear D gene. CDR3 bases: TGTGCCAGCCTTTCGCCTCAAGGTACCGCTAACTATGGCTACACCTTC. Translation gives CASLSPQGTANYGYTF.